This T cell receptor beta chain was identified during a study of blood T cell repertoires in COVID-19. Study as a whole: Whether acute or convalescent, the COVID-19 samples came from the United States, Italy and Spain. Nucleic acid was either cDNA or gDNA, and it came from T cells, B-cell-depleted T cells, or PBMCs.

Per the authors' pipeline: Reference gene primer amplification yielded estimated nucleated cell counts. Only in-frame clones appear in the TCRdb table, and some are missing; sequencing was by immunoSEQ multiplex PCR. V and J calls plus clone size are reproduced from that table; the DNA served to infer D and trimming. The data hold about 150,000 clones, with just under 85% observed a single time. The sample holds one count of this clone. The CDR3 is 14 residues long. Germline lookup yields CDR1 MNHEY and CDR2 SVGAGI. V was pared by 7 bases and J by 9 bases, with 16 bases between. The chain carries TRBV6-5 and TRBJ1-6; D may be TRBD1 (5 bases). Sequencing was performed on peripheral blood. The TCR comes from a woman aged 60-70 years with acute or convalescent COVID-19. The CDR3 coding sequence is TGTGCCAGCATTGGATTGACAGAGAGTTCACCCCTCCACTTT. As protein: CASIGLTESSPLHF.